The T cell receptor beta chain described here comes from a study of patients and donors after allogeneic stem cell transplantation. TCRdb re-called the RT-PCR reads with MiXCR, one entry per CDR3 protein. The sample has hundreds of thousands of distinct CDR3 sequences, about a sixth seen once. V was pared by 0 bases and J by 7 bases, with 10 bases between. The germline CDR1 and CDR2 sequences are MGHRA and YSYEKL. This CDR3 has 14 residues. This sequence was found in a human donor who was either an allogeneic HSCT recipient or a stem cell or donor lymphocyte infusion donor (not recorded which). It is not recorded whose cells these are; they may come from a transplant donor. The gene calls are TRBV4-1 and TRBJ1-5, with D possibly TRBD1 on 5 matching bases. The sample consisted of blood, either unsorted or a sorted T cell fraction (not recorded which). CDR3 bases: TGCGCCAGCAGCCAAGAGCAGGGATCCCAGCCCCAGCATTTT. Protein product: CASSQEQGSQPQHF.